These 5 T cell receptor beta chains share one sample of origin, sequenced in a study of chronic HIV infection and antiretroviral therapy. TCRdb analysed the 5' RACE reads with MiXCR anew, one entry per CDR3 protein. Found here are 30,000 to 35,000 distinct CDR3 sequences, around 8.6% of them singletons; the top ten hold roughly 2.7%. The sequencing input was peripheral blood. These receptors were obtained from an adult who had HIV and had not received antiretroviral therapy, or was an uninfected healthy control (not recorded which).

This clonotype was seen repeatedly, ten times or more. J is TRBJ1-1 and V is TRBV6-1; D not certain. CDR1 MNHNS and CDR2 SASEGT come from the germline V gene. V lost 3 bases and J 3 bases, leaving 14 bases between the germline ends. The CDR3 contains 15 residues. This CDR3 is CASSDRGNGDTEAFF. The CDR3 DNA reads as TGTGCCAGCAGTGACCGGGGAAATGGTGACACTGAAGCTTTCTTT.

This clonotype was recorded at least ten times. The chain carries TRBV20-1 and TRBJ1-1, with D uncertain. Germline values: CDR1 DFQATT, CDR2 SNEGSKA (reference sequence). The CDR3 sequence is 12 residues long. V dropped 7 bases and J dropped 1 base, with 10 bases sitting between them. CDR3 nucleotide sequence: TGCAGTGTTTTTGGCGGGAACACTGAAGCTTTCTTT. As protein: CSVFGGNTEAFF.

This clonotype was seen at least ten times. The chain combines TRBV7-9 with TRBJ2-1, with D uncertain. The CDR3 extends over 14 amino acids. Germline CDR1 is SEHNR and CDR2 is FQNEAQ (reference sequence). With 7 bases removed from V and 6 bases from J, the gap between germline ends came to 16 bases. The CDR3 sequence is CASTTRVEGNEQFF. CDR3 DNA sequence: TGTGCCAGCACGACCCGGGTGGAAGGCAATGAGCAGTTCTTC.

This clonotype was seen only a few times. This rearrangement joins TRBV10-2 to TRBJ1-4; possibly TRBD1 for D (5 bases). Germline values: CDR1 WSHSY, CDR2 SAAADI. The CDR3 loop spans 15 amino acids. V lost 0 bases and J 8 bases, leaving 13 bases between the germline ends. This CDR3 is CASSESIASGEKLFF. CDR3 bases: TGCGCCAGCAGTGAGTCTATAGCCTCAGGGGAAAAACTGTTTTTT.

The J gene is TRBJ1-2, the V gene TRBV11-2; a possible D gene is TRBD1 (6 bases). CDR3 length: 14 residues. V was cut by 1 base and J by 6 bases, with 12 bases left in between. Germline V gives CDR1 SGHAT, CDR2 FQNNGV. Here the CDR3 DNA reads TGTGCCAGCAGCTTAGGAGGGGGTTCAGATGGCTACACCTTC. It codes for CASSLGGGSDGYTF. The full variable domain, completed using reference TRBV11-2 and TRBJ1-2, is EAGVAQSPRYKIIEKRQSVAFWCNPISGHATLYWYQQILGQGPKLLIQFQNNGVVDDSQLPKDRFSAERLKGVDSTLKIQPAKLEDSAVYLCASSLGGGSDGYTFGSGTRLTVV.